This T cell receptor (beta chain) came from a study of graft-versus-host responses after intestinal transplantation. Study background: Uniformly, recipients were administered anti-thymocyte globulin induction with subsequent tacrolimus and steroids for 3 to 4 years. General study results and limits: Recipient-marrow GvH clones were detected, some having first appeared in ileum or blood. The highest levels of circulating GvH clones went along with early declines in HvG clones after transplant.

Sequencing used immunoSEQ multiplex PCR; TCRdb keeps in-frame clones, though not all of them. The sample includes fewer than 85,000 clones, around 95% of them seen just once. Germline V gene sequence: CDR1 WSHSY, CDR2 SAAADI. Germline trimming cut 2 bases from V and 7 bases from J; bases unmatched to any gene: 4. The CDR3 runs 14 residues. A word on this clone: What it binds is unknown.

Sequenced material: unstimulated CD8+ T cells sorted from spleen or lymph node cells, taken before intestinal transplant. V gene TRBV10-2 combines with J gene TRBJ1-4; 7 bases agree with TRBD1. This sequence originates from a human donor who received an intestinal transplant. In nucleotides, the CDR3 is TGCGCCAGCAGTGAGATAGGGGGCGGTGAAAAACTGTTTTTT. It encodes CASSEIGGGEKLFF.